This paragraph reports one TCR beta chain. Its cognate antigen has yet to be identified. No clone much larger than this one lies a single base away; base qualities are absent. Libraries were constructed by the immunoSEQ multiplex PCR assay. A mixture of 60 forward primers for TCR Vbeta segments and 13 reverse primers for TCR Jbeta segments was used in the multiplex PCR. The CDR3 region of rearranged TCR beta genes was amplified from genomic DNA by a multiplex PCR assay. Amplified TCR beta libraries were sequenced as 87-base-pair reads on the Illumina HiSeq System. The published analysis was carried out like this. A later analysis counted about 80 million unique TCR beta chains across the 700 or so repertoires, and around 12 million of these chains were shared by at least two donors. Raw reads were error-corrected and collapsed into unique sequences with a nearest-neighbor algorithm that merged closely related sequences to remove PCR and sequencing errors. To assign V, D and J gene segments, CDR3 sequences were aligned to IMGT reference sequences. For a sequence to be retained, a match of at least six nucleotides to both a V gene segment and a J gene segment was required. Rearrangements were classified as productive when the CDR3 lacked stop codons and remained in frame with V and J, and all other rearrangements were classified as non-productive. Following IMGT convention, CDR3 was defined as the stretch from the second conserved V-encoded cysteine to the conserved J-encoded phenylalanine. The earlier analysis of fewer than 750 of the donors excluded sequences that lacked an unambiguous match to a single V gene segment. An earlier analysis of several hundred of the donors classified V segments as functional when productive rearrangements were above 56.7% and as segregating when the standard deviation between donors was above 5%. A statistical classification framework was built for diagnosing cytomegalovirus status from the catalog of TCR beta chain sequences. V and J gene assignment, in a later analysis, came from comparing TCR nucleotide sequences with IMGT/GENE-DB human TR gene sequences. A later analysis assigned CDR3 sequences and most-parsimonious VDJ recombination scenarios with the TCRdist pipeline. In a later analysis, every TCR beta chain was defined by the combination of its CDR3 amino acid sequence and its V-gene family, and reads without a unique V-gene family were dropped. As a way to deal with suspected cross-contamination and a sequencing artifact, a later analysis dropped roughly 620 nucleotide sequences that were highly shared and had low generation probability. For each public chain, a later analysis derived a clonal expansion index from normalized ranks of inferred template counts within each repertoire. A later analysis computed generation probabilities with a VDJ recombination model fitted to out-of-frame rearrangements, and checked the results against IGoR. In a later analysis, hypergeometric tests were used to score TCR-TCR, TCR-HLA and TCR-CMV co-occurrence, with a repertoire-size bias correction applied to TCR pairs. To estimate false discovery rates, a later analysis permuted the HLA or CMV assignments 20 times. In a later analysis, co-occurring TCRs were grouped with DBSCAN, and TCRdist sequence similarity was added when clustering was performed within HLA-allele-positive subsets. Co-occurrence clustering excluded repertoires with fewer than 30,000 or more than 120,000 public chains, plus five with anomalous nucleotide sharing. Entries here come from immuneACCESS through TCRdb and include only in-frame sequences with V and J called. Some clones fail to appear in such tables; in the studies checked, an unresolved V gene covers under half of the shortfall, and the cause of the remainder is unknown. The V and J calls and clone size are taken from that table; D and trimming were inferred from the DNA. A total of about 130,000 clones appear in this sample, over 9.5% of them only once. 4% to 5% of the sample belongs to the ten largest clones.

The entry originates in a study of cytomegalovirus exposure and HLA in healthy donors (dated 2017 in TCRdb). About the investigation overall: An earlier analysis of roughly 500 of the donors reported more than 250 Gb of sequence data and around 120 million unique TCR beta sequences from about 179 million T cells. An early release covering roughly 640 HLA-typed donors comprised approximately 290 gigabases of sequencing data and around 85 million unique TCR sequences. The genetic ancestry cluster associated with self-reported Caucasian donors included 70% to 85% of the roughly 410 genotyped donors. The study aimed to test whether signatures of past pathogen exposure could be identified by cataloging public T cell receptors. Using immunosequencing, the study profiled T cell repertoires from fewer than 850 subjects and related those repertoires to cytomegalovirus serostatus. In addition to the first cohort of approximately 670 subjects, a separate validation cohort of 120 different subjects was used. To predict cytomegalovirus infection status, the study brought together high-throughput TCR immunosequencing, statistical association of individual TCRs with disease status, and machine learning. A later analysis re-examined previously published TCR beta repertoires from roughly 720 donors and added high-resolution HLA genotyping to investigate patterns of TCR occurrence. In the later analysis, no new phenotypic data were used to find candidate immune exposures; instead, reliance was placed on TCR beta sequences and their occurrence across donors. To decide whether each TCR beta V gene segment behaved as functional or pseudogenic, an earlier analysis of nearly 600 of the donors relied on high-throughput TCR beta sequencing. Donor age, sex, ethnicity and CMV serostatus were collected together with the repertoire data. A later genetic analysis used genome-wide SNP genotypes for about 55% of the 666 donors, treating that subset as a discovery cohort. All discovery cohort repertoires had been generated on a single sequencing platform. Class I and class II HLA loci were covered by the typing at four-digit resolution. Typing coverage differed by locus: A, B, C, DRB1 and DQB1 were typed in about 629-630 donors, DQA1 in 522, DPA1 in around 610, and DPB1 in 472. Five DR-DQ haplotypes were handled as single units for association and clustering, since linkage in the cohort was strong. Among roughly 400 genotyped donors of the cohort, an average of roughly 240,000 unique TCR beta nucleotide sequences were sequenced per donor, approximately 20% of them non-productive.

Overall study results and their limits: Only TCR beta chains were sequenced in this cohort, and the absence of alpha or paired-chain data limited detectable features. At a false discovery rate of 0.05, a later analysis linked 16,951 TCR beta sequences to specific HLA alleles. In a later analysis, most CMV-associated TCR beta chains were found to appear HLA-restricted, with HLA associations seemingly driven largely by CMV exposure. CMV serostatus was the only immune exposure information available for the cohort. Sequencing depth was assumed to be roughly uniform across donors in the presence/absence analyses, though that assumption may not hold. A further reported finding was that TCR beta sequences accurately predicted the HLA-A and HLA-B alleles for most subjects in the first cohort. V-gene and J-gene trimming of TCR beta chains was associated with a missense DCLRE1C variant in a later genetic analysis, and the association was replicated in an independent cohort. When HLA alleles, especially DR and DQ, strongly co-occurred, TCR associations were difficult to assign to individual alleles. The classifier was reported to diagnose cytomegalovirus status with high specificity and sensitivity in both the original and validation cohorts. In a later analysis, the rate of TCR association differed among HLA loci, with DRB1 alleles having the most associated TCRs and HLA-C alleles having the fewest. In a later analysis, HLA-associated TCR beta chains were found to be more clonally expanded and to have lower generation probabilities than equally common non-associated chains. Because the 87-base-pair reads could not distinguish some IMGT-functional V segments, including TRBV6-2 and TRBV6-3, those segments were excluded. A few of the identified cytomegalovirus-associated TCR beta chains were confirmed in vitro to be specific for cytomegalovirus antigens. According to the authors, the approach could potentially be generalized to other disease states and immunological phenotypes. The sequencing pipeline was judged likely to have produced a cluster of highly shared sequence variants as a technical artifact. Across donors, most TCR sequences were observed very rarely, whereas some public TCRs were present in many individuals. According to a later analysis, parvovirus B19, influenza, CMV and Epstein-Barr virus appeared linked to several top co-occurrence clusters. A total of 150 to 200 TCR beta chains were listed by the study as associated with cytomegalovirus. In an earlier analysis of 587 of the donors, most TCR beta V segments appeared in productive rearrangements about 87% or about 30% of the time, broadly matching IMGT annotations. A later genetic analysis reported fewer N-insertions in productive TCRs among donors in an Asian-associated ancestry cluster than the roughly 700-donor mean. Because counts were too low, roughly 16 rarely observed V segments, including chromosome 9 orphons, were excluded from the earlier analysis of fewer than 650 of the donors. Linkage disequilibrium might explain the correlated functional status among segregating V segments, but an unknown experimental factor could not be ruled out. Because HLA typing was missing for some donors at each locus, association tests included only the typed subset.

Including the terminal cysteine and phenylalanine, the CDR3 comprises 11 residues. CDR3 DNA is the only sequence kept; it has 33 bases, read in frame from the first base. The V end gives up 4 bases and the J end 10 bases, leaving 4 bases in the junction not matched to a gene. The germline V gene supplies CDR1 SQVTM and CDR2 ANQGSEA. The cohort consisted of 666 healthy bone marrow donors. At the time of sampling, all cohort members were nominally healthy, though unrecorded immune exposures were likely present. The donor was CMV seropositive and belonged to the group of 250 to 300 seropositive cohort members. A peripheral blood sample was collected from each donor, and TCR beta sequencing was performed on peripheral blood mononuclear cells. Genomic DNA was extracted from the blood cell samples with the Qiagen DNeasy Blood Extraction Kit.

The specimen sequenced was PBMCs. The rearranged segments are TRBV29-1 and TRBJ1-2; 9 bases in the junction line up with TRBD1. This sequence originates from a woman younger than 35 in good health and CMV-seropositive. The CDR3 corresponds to CSVVGQGSYTF. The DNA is TGCAGCGTTGTAGGACAGGGGTCCTACACCTTC.